This TCR beta chain was found in a study of a mutant IDH1 vaccine in newly diagnosed glioma. Time point: week 35, safety follow-up. What each vaccine dose contained was 300 ug of mutant IDH1 20-mer peptide, accompanied by topical imiquimod. Repertoires were generated with immunoSEQ multiplex PCR, while TCRdb's copy carries only in-frame clones and drops some. The sample yields about 66,000 clones, 74% seen once. This clone has a single count. The antigen is undetermined. The CDR3 consists of 15 residues. Germline CDR1 is SGHTA and CDR2 is FQGNSA. The J segment lost 2 bases and the V segment lost 5 bases, leaving 6 bases of the junction unmatched.

Sequences were derived from PBMCs, sampled from a glioma patient whose treatment included an IDH1 peptide vaccine. The chain joins TRBV7-2 to TRBJ2-7; 10 nucleotides align to TRBD1. The receptor was isolated from a man in his fifties or sixties with glioma. CDR3 sequence: CASSRGDRGPYEQYF. The CDR3 DNA reads as TGTGCCAGCAGCCGAGGGGACAGGGGTCCCTACGAGCAGTACTTC.